This TCR beta chain is from a study of T cells in Graves' hyperthyroidism and ophthalmopathy. This clonotype was picked up many times. Mismatch with germline at one junction end may stem from a read error. The CDR3 runs to 13 residues. Germline-derived CDR1 and CDR2 are SGHDT and YYEEEE. RNA transcripts gave rise to amplified TCR beta CDR3 regions. The TCR CDR3 was amplified in a first-round RT-PCR using the HTBI primer set. A single record per CDR3 protein comes from TCRdb applying MiXCR to the multiplex PCR reads. The sample contains 300,000 to 500,000 distinct CDR3 sequences, about 14% of which appear only once.

The origin of this receptor is a middle-aged man with Graves' ophthalmopathy. The source material was blood. V is TRBV5-6 and J is TRBJ1-1; D call uncertain. The CDR3 DNA sequence: TGTGCCAGCAGCCCGCCCATGAACACTAAAGCTTTCTTT. Its protein product is CASSPPMNTKAFF.